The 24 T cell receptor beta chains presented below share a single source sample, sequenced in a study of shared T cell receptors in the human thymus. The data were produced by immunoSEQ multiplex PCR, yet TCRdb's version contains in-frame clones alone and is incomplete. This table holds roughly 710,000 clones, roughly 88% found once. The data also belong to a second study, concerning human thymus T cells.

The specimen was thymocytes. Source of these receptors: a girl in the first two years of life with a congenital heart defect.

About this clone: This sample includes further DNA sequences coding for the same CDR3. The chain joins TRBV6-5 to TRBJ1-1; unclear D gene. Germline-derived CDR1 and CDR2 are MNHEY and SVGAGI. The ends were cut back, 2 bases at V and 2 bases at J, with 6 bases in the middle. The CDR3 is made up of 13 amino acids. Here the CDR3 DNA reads TGTGCCAGCAGTTACCGGGGTAACACTGAAGCTTTCTTT. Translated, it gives CASSYRGNTEAFF.

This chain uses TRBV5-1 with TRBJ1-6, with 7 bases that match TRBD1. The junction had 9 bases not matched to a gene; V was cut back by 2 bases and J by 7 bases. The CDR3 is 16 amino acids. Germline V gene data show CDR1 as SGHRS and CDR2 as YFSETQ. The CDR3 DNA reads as TGCGCCAGCAGCTTCCGGCTGGGACAGAAGAATTCACCCCTCCACTTT. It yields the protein CASSFRLGQKNSPLHF.

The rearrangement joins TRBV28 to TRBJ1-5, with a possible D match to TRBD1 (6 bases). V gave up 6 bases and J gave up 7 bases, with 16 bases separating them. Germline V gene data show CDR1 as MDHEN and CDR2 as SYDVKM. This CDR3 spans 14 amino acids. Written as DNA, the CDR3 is TGTGCCAGCAGCCACAGGGTAGGCGGGCAGCCCCAGCATTTT. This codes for CASSHRVGGQPQHF. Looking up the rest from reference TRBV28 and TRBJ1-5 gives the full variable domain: DVKVTQSSRYLVKRTGEKVFLECVQDMDHENMFWYRQDPGLGLRLIYFSYDVKMKEKGDIPEGYSVSREKKERFSLILESASTNQTSMYLCASSHRVGGQPQHFGDGTRLSIL.

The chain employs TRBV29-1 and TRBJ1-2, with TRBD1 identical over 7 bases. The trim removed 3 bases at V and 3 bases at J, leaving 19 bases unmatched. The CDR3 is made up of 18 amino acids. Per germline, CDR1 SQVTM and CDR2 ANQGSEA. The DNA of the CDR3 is TGCAGCGTTGACCTGCCCTGGCCAGGGGGGTCCCCCCACTATGGCTACACCTTC. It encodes CSVDLPWPGGSPHYGYTF.

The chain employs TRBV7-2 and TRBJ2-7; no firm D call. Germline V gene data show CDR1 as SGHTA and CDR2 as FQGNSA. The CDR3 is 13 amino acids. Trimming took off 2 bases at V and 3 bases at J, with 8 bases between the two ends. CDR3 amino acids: CASSLLEYYEQYF. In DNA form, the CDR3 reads TGTGCCAGCAGCTTACTAGAATACTACGAGCAGTACTTC.

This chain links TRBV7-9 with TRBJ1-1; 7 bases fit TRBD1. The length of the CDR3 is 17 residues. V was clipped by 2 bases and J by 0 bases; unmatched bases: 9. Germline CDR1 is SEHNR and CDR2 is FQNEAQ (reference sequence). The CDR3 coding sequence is TGTGCCAGCAGCTTATTGGCGGGACAGCAAATGAACACTGAAGCTTTCTTT. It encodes CASSLLAGQQMNTEAFF.

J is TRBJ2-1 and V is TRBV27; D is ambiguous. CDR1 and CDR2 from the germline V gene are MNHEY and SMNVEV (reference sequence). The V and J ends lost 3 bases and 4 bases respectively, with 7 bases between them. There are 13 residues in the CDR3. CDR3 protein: CASSFTLYNEQFF. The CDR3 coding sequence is TGTGCCAGCAGTTTCACATTGTACAATGAGCAGTTCTTC.

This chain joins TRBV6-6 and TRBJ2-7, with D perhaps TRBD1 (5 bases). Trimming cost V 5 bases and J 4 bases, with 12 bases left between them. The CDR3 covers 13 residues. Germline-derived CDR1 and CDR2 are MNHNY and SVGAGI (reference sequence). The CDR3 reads CASSLGHHYEQYF. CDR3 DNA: TGTGCCAGCAGTCTAGGACACCATTACGAGCAGTACTTC.

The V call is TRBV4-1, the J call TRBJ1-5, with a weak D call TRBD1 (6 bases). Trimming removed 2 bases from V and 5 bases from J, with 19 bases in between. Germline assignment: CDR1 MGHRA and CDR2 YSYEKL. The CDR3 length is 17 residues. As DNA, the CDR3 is TGCGCCAGCAGCCAAAGACAGCTCTTCGAGGGGGATCAGCCCCAGCATTTT. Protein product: CASSQRQLFEGDQPQHF.

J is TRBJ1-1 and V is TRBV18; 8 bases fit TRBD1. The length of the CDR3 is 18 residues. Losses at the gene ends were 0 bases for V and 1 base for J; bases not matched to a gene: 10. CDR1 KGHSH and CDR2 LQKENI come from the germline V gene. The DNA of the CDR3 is TGTGCCAGCTCACCACCCCCAGGACAGGGAGGGAAGAACACTGAAGCTTTCTTT. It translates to CASSPPPGQGGKNTEAFF.

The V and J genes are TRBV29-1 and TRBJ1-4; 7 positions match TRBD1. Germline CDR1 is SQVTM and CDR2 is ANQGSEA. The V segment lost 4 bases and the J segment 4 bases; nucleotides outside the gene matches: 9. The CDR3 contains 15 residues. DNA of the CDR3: TGCAGCGTTGGAAGTAGGGGGCGGGGTAATGAAAAACTGTTTTTT. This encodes CSVGSRGRGNEKLFF.

CDR3 region: CASSLRQLDTEAFF. In nucleotides, the CDR3 is TGTGCCAGCAGCTTGAGACAGCTAGACACTGAAGCTTTCTTT. This chain joins TRBV5-8 and TRBJ1-1; D is perhaps TRBD1 (5 bases). V lost 1 base, J lost 3 bases, and 10 bases lay in between. The CDR3 runs 14 residues. CDR1 and CDR2 from the germline V gene are SGHTS and YDEGEE.

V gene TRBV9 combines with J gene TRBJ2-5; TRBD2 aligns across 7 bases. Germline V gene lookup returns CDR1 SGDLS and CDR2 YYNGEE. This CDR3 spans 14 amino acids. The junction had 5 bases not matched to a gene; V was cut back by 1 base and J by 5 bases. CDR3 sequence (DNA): TGTGCCAGCAGCGTAAGCGGGGCGCGCGAGACCCAGTACTTC. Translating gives CASSVSGARETQYF. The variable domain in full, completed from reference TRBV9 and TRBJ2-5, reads DSGVTQTPKHLITATGQRVTLRCSPRSGDLSVYWYQQSLDQGLQFLIQYYNGEERAKGNILERFSAQQFPDLHSELNLSSLELGDSALYFCASSVSGARETQYFGPGTRLLVL.

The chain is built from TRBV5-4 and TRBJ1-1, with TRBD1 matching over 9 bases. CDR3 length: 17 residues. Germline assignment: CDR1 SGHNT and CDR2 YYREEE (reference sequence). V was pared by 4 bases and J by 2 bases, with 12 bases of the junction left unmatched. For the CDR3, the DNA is TGTGCCAGCAGCAAAGTACGGAGGACAGGGGCCAACACTGAAGCTTTCTTT. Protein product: CASSKVRRTGANTEAFF.

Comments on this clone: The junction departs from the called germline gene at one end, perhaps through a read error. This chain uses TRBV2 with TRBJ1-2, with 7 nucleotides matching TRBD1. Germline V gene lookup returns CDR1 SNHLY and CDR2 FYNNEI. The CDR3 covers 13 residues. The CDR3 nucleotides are TGTGCCAGCTTTCCGGGACAGTCATATGGCCACACCTTC. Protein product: CASFPGQSYGHTF. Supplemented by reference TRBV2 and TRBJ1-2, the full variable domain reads EPEVTQTPSHQVTQMGQEVILRCVPISNHLYFYWYRQILGQKVEFLVSFYNNEISEKSEIFDDQFSVERPDGSNFTLKIRSTKLEDSAMYFCASFPGQSYGHTFGSGTRLTVV.

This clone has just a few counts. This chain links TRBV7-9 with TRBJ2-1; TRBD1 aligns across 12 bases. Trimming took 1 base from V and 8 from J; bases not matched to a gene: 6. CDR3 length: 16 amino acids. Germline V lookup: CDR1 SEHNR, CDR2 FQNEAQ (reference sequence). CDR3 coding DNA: TGTGCCAGCAGCTTAGGTGGGACAGGGGGCTCGGATGAGCAGTTCTTC. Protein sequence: CASSLGGTGGSDEQFF.

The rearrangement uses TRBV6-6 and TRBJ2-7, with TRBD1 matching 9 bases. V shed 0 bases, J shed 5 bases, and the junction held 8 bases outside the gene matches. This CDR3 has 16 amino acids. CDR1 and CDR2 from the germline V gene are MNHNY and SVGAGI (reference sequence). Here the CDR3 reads CASSYSRDREGHEQYF. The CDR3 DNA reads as TGTGCCAGCAGTTACTCTCGGGACAGGGAGGGCCACGAGCAGTACTTC.

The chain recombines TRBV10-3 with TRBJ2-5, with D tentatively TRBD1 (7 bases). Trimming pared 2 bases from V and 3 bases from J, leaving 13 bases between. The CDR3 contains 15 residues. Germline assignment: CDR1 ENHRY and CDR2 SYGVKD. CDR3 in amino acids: CAISELTGEEETQYF. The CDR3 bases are TGTGCCATCAGTGAGCTTACAGGGGAGGAAGAGACCCAGTACTTC.

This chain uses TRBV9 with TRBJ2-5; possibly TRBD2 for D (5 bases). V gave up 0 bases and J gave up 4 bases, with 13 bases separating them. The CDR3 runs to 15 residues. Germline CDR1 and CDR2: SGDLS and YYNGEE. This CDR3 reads CASSVAPTRGETQYF. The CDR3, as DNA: TGTGCCAGCAGCGTAGCCCCAACTAGAGGAGAGACCCAGTACTTC.

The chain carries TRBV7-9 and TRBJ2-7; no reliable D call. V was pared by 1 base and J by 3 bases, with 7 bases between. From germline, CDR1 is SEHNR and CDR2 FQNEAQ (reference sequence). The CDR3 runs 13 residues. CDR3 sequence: CASSLGGYYEQYF. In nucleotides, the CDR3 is TGTGCCAGCAGCTTAGGAGGATACTACGAGCAGTACTTC.

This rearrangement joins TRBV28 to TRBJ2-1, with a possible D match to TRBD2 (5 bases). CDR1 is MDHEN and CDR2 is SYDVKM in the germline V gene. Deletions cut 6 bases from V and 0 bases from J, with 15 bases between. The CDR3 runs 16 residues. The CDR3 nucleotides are TGTGCCAGCAGGCTCCGGGTGGGGAGCTCCTACAATGAGCAGTTCTTC. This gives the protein CASRLRVGSSYNEQFF.

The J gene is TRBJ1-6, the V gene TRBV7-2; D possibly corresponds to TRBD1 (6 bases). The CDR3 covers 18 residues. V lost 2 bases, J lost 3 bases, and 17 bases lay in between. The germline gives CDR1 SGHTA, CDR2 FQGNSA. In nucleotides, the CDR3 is TGTGCCAGCAGCTTAAACCCAGGGGAGGGCTTCTATAATTCACCCCTCCACTTT. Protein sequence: CASSLNPGEGFYNSPLHF.

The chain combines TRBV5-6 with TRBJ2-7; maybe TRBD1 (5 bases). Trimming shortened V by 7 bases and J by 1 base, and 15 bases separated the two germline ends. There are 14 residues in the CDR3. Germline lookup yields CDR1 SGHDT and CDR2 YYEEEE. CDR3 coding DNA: TGTGCCAGCGCCCAAAATGGGGCTTCCTACGAGCAGTACTTC. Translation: CASAQNGASYEQYF.

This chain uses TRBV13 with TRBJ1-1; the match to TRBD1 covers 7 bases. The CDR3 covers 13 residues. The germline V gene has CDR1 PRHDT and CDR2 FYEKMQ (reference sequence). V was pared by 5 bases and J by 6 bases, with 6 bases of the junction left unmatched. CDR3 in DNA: TGTGCCAGCAGCCGCCAGGGGGAATCTGAAGCTTTCTTT. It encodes CASSRQGESEAFF.